The 31 T cell receptor beta chains presented below share a single source sample, sequenced in a study of blood T cells in healthy people across ages. With a J-beta primer mix and a sample-barcoded 5' primer, a second PCR ran about 7 to 12 cycles. Via MiXCR, TCRdb re-called the 5' RACE reads, giving one row per CDR3 protein. This sample has 800,000 to 1,300,000 distinct CDR3 sequences; about 25% occur once, and the top ten carry less than 0.85%. This sample was shared with a second study, whose subject was T cells of mothers and their children.

The sample comprised blood. The origin of the receptors is a girl aged 2-10 years in good health.

About this clonotype itself: Possible read error: a much larger clone is one base away. The chain links TRBV20-1 to TRBJ2-7, with 9 bases identical to TRBD2. The germline gives CDR1 DFQATT, CDR2 SNEGSKA (reference sequence). The CDR3 totals 12 residues. J gave up 3 bases and V 4 bases, and 1 base lay outside the gene matches. CDR3 nucleotide sequence: TGCAGTGCTACGACTAGCGGCTACGAGCAGTACTTC. Protein product: CSATTSGYEQYF.

This clonotype has only a few counts. V is TRBV11-2 and J is TRBJ2-1, with D uncertain. Looked up from germline, CDR1 is SGHAT and CDR2 is FQNNGV. The length of the CDR3 is 15 residues. Trimming removed 2 bases from V and 6 bases from J, with 14 bases in between. CDR3 loop: CASSLRATESNEQFF. The CDR3 coding sequence is TGTGCCAGCAGCTTAAGGGCTACCGAATCCAATGAGCAGTTCTTC. The whole variable domain, remainder taken from reference TRBV11-2 and TRBJ2-1, is EAGVAQSPRYKIIEKRQSVAFWCNPISGHATLYWYQQILGQGPKLLIQFQNNGVVDDSQLPKDRFSAERLKGVDSTLKIQPAKLEDSAVYLCASSLRATESNEQFFGPGTRLTVL.

This clonotype was observed a few times. A junction end diverges from the germline sequence, so it may reflect a read error. The chain uses TRBV4-3 and TRBJ2-3; D is perhaps TRBD1 (6 bases). The CDR3 runs to 17 residues. Germline V gene lookup returns CDR1 LGHNA and CDR2 YSLEER. The CDR3 region is CASSQDSGAEFTDTQYF. The CDR3 nucleotides are TGCGCCAGCAGCCAAGATTCAGGGGCCGAGTTTACAGATACACAGTATTTT.

This clonotype was detected only a few times. V is TRBV7-9 and J is TRBJ2-3, with D unresolved. V was pared by 5 bases and J by 1 base, with 25 bases between. The CDR3 is 19 residues long. CDR1 is SEHNR and CDR2 is FQNEAQ in the germline V gene (reference sequence). This CDR3 is CASSGPGRDSSWGTDTQYF. The CDR3 region has the DNA TGTGCCAGCAGCGGTCCGGGCCGAGATTCAAGTTGGGGCACAGATACGCAGTATTTT. The variable domain in full, with the rest retrieved from reference TRBV7-9 and TRBJ2-3, is DTGVSQNPRHKITKRGQNVTFRCDPISEHNRLYWYRQTLGQGPEFLTYFQNEAQLEKSRLLSDRFSAERPKGSFSTLEIQRTEQGDSAMYLCASSGPGRDSSWGTDTQYFGPGTRLTVL.

This clonotype was counted only a few times. V usage is TRBV12-3 or TRBV12-4 and J usage is TRBJ2-1; perhaps TRBD1 as D (6 bases). The DNA end lines up better with TRBJ2-5; the J call may be wrong. The CDR3 spans 15 residues. CDR3 in DNA: TGTGCCAGCAGTTTGGCCGGGACAAATCAAGAGACCCAGTACTTC. Protein: CASSLAGTNQETQYF.

This chain links TRBV29-1 with TRBJ2-5; D uncertain. With the DNA end fitting TRBJ2-7 better, the J assignment may be wrong. The CDR3 has 12 amino acids. Germline CDR1 SQVTM, CDR2 ANQGSEA. CDR3 in DNA: TGCAGCGTTGGTTGGCGAACAAACGAGCAGTACTTC. Translation gives CSVGWRTNEQYF.

This clonotype came up once. A much larger clone lies a single base off, so this may be a read error. This chain links TRBV7-9 with TRBJ2-5, with D perhaps TRBD1 (6 bases). CDR3 length: 13 residues. V was clipped by 5 bases and J by 4 bases, with 11 bases between them. CDR1 and CDR2 (germline): SEHNR, FQNEAQ (reference sequence). CDR3 sequence: CASSPGQLETQYF. The CDR3 region has the DNA TGTGCCAGCAGCCCCGGACAGTTAGAGACCCAGTACTTC.

This clonotype was counted a few times. The rearrangement uses TRBV7-8 and TRBJ1-1; 10 bases fit TRBD1. The CDR3 contains 15 residues. Trimming removed 8 bases from V and 0 bases from J; junction bases left unmatched: 6. Germline V CDR1 and CDR2: SGHVS, FQNEAQ. The chain's CDR3 is CASSGQGYLNTEAFF. The CDR3 DNA sequence: TGTGCCAGCTCGGGACAGGGGTATTTGAACACTGAAGCTTTCTTT.

The gene calls are TRBV7-9 and TRBJ1-1; a possible D gene is TRBD1 (5 bases). Germline V gene sequence: CDR1 SEHNR, CDR2 FQNEAQ (reference sequence). This CDR3 contains 16 residues. Trimming cost V 4 bases and J 1 base, with 16 bases left between them. The CDR3 here is CASSSPRGGRNTEAFF. CDR3 nucleotides: TGTGCCAGCAGCTCTCCTCGGGGGGGTAGGAACACTGAAGCTTTCTTT.

This clonotype has a handful of counts. The chain recombines TRBV24-1 with TRBJ2-3; D is unclear. CDR1 and CDR2 (germline): KGHDR, SFDVKD. The CDR3 extends over 11 amino acids. Trimming took 7 bases from V and 6 from J, leaving 7 bases between them. DNA for the CDR3: TGTGCCACCAGGTCCGTGGATACGCAGTATTTT. This translates into CATRSVDTQYF.

There are many counts of this clonotype. A read error may produce the germline difference seen at one junction end. The rearrangement uses TRBV11-2 and TRBJ2-2, with 8 positions matching TRBD2. This CDR3 contains 15 residues. Germline CDR1 and CDR2: SGHAT and FQNNGV. The CDR3 region has the DNA TGTGCCAGCAGTTTAGCGGGGACGAACACCGGGGAGCTGTTTTTT. It is translated as CASSLAGTNTGELFF.

This clonotype was detected only a few times. The rearrangement uses TRBV5-1 and TRBJ2-5; 9 bases are shared with TRBD2. V gave up 3 bases and J gave up 4 bases; unmatched junction bases: 16. Germline loops: CDR1 SGHRS, CDR2 YFSETQ. This CDR3 spans 18 amino acids. The CDR3 DNA reads TGCGCCAGCAGCTCCCCGTTGGGCGGGGGGGCCGTGCGAGAGACCCAGTACTTC. It is translated as CASSSPLGGGAVRETQYF.

This chain links TRBV6-1 with TRBJ2-7; no definite D call. Trimming cost V 5 bases and J 9 bases, with 8 bases left between them. The germline CDR1 and CDR2 sequences are MNHNS and SASEGT. This CDR3 contains 10 residues. The CDR3 nucleotides are TGTGCCAGCAGTTACGGCTGGCAGTACTTC. Translated, it gives CASSYGWQYF.

This chain connects TRBV20-1 to TRBJ2-3; 11 bases are shared with TRBD2. CDR1 DFQATT and CDR2 SNEGSKA come from the germline V gene (reference sequence). The CDR3 loop spans 14 amino acids. J was trimmed by 6 bases and V by 6 bases; bases with no gene match: 8. DNA for the CDR3: TGCAGTGCCCCAGTAGCGGGGGGGCGTGATACGCAGTATTTT. It translates to CSAPVAGGRDTQYF.

The chain joins TRBV9 to TRBJ1-6; D remains unclear. V was clipped by 2 bases and J by 2 bases, with 8 bases between them. In germline, CDR1 is SGDLS, CDR2 YYNGEE. The CDR3 loop spans 15 amino acids. The CDR3 spells CASSVGSTYNSPLHF. For the CDR3, the DNA is TGTGCCAGCAGCGTCGGGAGTACCTATAATTCACCCCTCCACTTT.

The rearrangement joins TRBV7-9 to TRBJ2-7; D gene uncertain. Germline V CDR1 and CDR2: SEHNR, FQNEAQ (reference sequence). Trimming pared 6 bases from V and 2 bases from J, leaving 11 bases between. The CDR3 runs to 13 residues. The CDR3 sequence is CASRSDLPYEQYF. Written as DNA, the CDR3 is TGTGCCAGCAGGTCCGACCTGCCCTACGAGCAGTACTTC.

The V call is TRBV7-2, the J call TRBJ2-3; D is possibly TRBD1 (6 bases). TRBJ1-5 explains the end of the DNA better; the J call may be wrong. This CDR3 spans 16 amino acids. The germline gives CDR1 SGHTA, CDR2 FQGNSA. Written as DNA, the CDR3 is TGTGCCAGCAGCTTACTAGCGGGGGGGCCCGAAGATACGCAGCATTTT. Amino acids: CASSLLAGGPEDTQHF.

V gene TRBV20-1 combines with J gene TRBJ1-1; 7 bases map to TRBD1. Germline V gives CDR1 DFQATT, CDR2 SNEGSKA (reference sequence). This CDR3 spans 12 amino acids. The V gene end was trimmed by 4 bases and the J gene end by 5 bases; junction bases not matched to a gene: 4. CDR3 residues: CSAKGGVTEAFF. Written as DNA, the CDR3 is TGCAGTGCTAAAGGGGGCGTAACTGAAGCTTTCTTT.

This chain joins TRBV9 and TRBJ2-5; D perhaps matches TRBD2 (6 bases). V was trimmed by 0 bases and J by 5 bases, leaving 20 bases between them. CDR1 and CDR2 (germline): SGDLS, YYNGEE. The CDR3 length is 17 residues. CDR3 bases: TGTGCCAGCAGCGTAGGGGTTAGCGGAGACCCCGGGGAGACCCAGTACTTC. This gives the protein CASSVGVSGDPGETQYF.

This clonotype has a count of ten or more. V usage is TRBV29-1 and J usage is TRBJ2-5; D remains ambiguous. Trimming cost V 8 bases and J 2 bases, with 15 bases left between them. Germline CDR1 is SQVTM and CDR2 is ANQGSEA. This CDR3 is built from 13 residues. The CDR3, as DNA: TGCAGCCCAGTTCGCTGGGATCAAGAGACCCAGTACTTC. Translation: CSPVRWDQETQYF.

This clonotype was observed once. J is TRBJ2-1 and V is TRBV5-6; 8 nucleotides match TRBD1. J was trimmed by 0 bases and V by 2 bases; bases with no gene match: 4. CDR3 length equals 16 residues. Germline CDR1 and CDR2: SGHDT and YYEEEE. The CDR3 reads CASSLQGVSSYNEQFF. In DNA form, the CDR3 reads TGTGCCAGCAGCTTACAGGGGGTCAGCTCCTACAATGAGCAGTTCTTC.

There are a few counts of this clonotype. The chain uses TRBV18 and TRBJ1-4; 9 nucleotides line up with TRBD1. Germline loops: CDR1 KGHSH, CDR2 LQKENI. V shed 3 bases and J 6 bases; nucleotides not matched to a gene: 5. The CDR3 runs 15 residues. CDR3: CASSPGDRVYEKLFF. In nucleotides, the CDR3 is TGTGCCAGCTCACCGGGGGACAGGGTCTATGAAAAACTGTTTTTT.

The genes are TRBV20-1 and TRBJ1-1; tentatively, D is TRBD1 (5 bases). CDR1 and CDR2 (germline): DFQATT, SNEGSKA (reference sequence). V was cut by 5 bases and J by 5 bases, with 15 bases left in between. The CDR3 is made up of 13 amino acids. CDR3 in amino acids: CSASGGRATEAFF. The CDR3 nucleotides are TGCAGTGCTTCGGGGGGACGGGCGACTGAAGCTTTCTTT.

This clonotype was observed once. The rearrangement links TRBV5-1 to TRBJ2-1; 10 bases agree with TRBD2. There are 17 residues in the CDR3. Germline V gene data show CDR1 as SGHRS and CDR2 as YFSETQ. V gave up 0 bases and J gave up 0 bases; unmatched junction bases: 3. DNA for the CDR3: TGCGCCAGCAGCTTGGAGGCTAGCGGGGGCTCCTACAATGAGCAGTTCTTC. Translated: CASSLEASGGSYNEQFF.

This chain joins TRBV29-1 and TRBJ2-5, with 10 bases lining up with TRBD1. With the DNA end fitting TRBJ2-7 better, the J assignment may be wrong. The CDR3 consists of 13 residues. Germline V CDR1 and CDR2: SQVTM, ANQGSEA. CDR3 DNA: TGCAGCGTTGTTGACAGGGGGCTCTACGAGCAGTACTTC. It encodes CSVVDRGLYEQYF.

There are a few counts of this clonotype. The chain joins TRBV4-1 to TRBJ2-7; D is possibly TRBD1 (6 bases). This CDR3 region has 17 residues. The V end lost 0 bases, the J end lost 3 bases, and 18 bases lay between the germline ends. Germline CDR1 is MGHRA and CDR2 is YSYEKL. CDR3 nucleotide sequence: TGCGCCAGCAGCCAAGAAGGGACATCCAACCCCTACTACGAGCAGTACTTC. Translation: CASSQEGTSNPYYEQYF.

The rearrangement uses TRBV29-1 and TRBJ1-3, with D possibly being TRBD1 (5 bases). Germline lookup yields CDR1 SQVTM and CDR2 ANQGSEA. The germline V and J ends were trimmed by 7 bases and 0 bases, with 22 bases remaining between them. This CDR3 comprises 17 residues. This chain's CDR3 is CSEISRDYASSGNTIYF. The DNA for the CDR3 is TGCAGCGAAATATCCCGGGACTACGCGAGCTCTGGAAACACCATATATTTT.

This sequence joins TRBV6-6 and TRBJ1-1; 7 nucleotides agree with TRBD1. CDR3 length: 15 amino acids. Germline V gene data show CDR1 as MNHNY and CDR2 as SVGAGI (reference sequence). V lost 2 bases, J lost 3 bases, and 6 bases stayed unmatched. CDR3 bases: TGTGCCAGCAGTTACGAGGGGGCCGGTGACACTGAAGCTTTCTTT. Translation gives CASSYEGAGDTEAFF.

This sequence joins TRBV5-6 and TRBJ2-4; D is ambiguous. V gave up 4 bases and J gave up 0 bases, with 8 bases separating them. The CDR3 has 14 residues. Per the germline V gene, CDR1 is SGHDT and CDR2 is YYEEEE. CDR3 bases: TGTGCCAGCAGCGTCACAAAAGCCAAAAACATTCAGTACTTC. Amino acid sequence: CASSVTKAKNIQYF.

This clonotype has just a few counts. V is TRBV9 and J is TRBJ2-1; D is possibly TRBD2 (5 bases). V was pared by 3 bases and J by 8 bases, with 9 bases between. From germline, CDR1 is SGDLS and CDR2 YYNGEE. CDR3 length: 12 amino acids. CDR3 in amino acids: CASSATRYEQFF. DNA of the CDR3: TGTGCCAGCAGCGCAACTAGGTATGAGCAGTTCTTC.

This chain uses TRBV25-1 with TRBJ1-4; D might be TRBD1 (6 bases). Germline assignment: CDR1 MGHDK and CDR2 SYGVNS. There are 16 residues in the CDR3. With 6 bases removed from V and 2 bases from J, the gap between germline ends came to 16 bases. This CDR3 is CASSLSGELTNEKLFF. CDR3 DNA: TGTGCCAGCAGCCTATCAGGGGAGTTGACTAATGAAAAACTGTTTTTT.